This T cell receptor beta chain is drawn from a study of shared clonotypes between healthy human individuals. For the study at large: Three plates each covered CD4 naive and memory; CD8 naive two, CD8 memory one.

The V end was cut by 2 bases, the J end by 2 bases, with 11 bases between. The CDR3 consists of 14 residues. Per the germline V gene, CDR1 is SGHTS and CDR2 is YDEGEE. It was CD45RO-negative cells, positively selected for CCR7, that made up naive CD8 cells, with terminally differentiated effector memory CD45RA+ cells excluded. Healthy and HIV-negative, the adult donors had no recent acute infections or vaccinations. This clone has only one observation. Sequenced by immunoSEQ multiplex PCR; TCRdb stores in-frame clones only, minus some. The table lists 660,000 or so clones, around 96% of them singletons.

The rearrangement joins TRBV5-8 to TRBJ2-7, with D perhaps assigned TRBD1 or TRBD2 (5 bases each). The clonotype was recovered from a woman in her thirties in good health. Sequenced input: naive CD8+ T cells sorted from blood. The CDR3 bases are TGTGCCAGCAGCTTCCGGGACGGTGCCTACGAGCAGTACTTC. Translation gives CASSFRDGAYEQYF.